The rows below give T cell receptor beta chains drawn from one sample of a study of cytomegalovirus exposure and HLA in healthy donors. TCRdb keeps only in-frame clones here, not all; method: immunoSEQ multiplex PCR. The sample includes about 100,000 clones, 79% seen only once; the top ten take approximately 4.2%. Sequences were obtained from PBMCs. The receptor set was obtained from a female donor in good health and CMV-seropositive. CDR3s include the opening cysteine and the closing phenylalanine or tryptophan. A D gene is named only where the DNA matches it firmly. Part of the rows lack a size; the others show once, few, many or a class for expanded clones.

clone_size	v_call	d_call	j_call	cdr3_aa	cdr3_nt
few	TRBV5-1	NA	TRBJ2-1	CASSPLLSYNEQFF	TGCGCCAGCAGCCCACTCCTCTCCTACAATGAGCAGTTCTTC
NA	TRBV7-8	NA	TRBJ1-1	CASSLEQTTEAFF	TGTGCCAGCAGCTTAGAACAGACCACTGAAGCTTTCTTT
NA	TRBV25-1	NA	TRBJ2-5	CASSEATGLETQYF	TGTGCCAGCAGTGAGGCGACAGGTCTAGAGACCCAGTACTTC
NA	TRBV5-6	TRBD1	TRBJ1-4	CASSWGQGPEKLFF	TGTGCCAGCAGCTGGGGACAGGGCCCTGAAAAACTGTTTTTT
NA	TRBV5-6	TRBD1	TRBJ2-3	CASSFGLQGAGTDTQYF	TGTGCCAGCAGCTTCGGTTTACAGGGGGCGGGCACAGATACGCAGTATTTT
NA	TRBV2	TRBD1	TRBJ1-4	CASGGQGLTNEKLFF	TGTGCCAGTGGAGGACAGGGATTAACTAATGAAAAACTGTTTTTT
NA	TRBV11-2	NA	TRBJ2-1	CASSLSLAGPSSYNEQFF	TGTGCCAGCAGCTTAAGTCTGGCGGGGCCGAGCTCCTACAATGAGCAGTTCTTC
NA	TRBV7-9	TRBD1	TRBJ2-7	CASSLKSGGNYEQYF	TGTGCCAGCAGCTTAAAGTCAGGGGGAAACTACGAGCAGTACTTC
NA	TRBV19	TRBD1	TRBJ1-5	CASSSTTGGGNQPQHF	TGTGCCAGTAGTTCCACGACAGGGGGCGGCAATCAGCCCCAGCATTTT
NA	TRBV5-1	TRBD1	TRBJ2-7	CASSLTGQNYEQYF	TGCGCCAGCAGCTTAACGGGACAGAACTACGAGCAGTACTTC
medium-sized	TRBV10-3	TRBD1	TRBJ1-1	CAISGDSFVF	TGTGCCATCAGTGGGGACAGCTTTGTATTT
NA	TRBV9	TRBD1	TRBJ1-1	CASSVVGQGEGTEAFF	TGTGCCAGCAGCGTAGTGGGACAGGGCGAGGGCACTGAAGCTTTCTTT
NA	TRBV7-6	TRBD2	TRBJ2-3	CASSSREGADTQYF	TGTGCCAGCAGCTCGAGGGAGGGCGCAGATACGCAGTATTTT
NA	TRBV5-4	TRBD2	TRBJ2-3	CASSQHAAGVSTDTQYF	TGTGCCAGCAGCCAACATGCTGCGGGGGTTAGCACAGATACGCAGTATTTT
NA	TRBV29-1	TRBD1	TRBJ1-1	CSVTRDRGAEAFF	TGCAGCGTGACCCGGGACAGGGGAGCTGAAGCTTTCTTT
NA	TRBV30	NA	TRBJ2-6	CAWSVRGANVLTF	TGTGCCTGGAGTGTTCGTGGGGCCAACGTCCTGACTTTC
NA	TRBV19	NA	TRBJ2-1	CASSKWGLANNEQFF	TGTGCCAGTAGTAAATGGGGACTGGCAAACAATGAGCAGTTCTTC
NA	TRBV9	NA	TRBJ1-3	CASSVADGVGNTIYF	TGTGCCAGCAGCGTAGCTGACGGGGTAGGAAACACCATATATTTT
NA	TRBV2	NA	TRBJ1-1	CASSVPGRVTEAFF	TGTGCCAGCAGTGTCCCAGGGAGGGTCACTGAAGCTTTCTTT
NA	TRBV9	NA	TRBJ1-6	CASSVDDRPNSPLHF	TGTGCCAGCAGCGTCGACGACAGGCCTAATTCACCCCTCCACTTT
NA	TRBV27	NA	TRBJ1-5	CASSLSGHQGQPQHF	TGTGCCAGCAGTTTATCGGGGCACCAAGGTCAGCCCCAGCATTTT
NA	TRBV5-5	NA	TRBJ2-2	CASLGDTGELFF	TGTGCCAGCCTAGGGGACACCGGGGAGCTGTTTTTT
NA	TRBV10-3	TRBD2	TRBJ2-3	CAARGGFTDTQYF	TGTGCCGCCCGCGGGGGATTCACAGATACGCAGTATTTT
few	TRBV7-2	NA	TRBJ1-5	CASSLTARGSNQPQHF	TGTGCCAGCAGCTTAACGGCCAGGGGTAGCAATCAGCCCCAGCATTTT
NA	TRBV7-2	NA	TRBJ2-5	CASSDKGEQYF	TGTGCCAGCAGCGACAAGGGGGAGCAGTACTTC
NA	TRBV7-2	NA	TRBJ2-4	CASSRMGAGGKNIQYF	TGTGCCAGCAGCCGGATGGGGGCGGGCGGCAAAAACATTCAGTACTTC
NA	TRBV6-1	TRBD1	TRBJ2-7	CASSEGGQGATAYEQYF	TGTGCCAGCAGTGAGGGGGGACAGGGGGCGACAGCCTACGAGCAGTACTTC
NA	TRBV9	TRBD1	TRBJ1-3	CASSDRDRGGHAGNTIYF	TGTGCCAGCAGCGACCGGGACAGGGGAGGTCACGCTGGAAACACCATATATTTT
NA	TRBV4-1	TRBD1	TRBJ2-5	CASTADTFRQGAEETQYF	TGCGCCAGCACCGCCGATACTTTCCGACAGGGGGCCGAAGAGACCCAGTACTTC
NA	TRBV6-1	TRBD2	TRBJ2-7	CASSPERGVSYEQYF	TGTGCCAGCAGCCCCGAGCGGGGGGTCTCCTACGAGCAGTACTTC
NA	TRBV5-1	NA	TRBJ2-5	CASSEQGVPETQYF	TGCGCCAGCAGCGAACAGGGAGTCCCAGAGACCCAGTACTTC
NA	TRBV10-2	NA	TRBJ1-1	CASSFQGENTEAFF	TGCGCCAGCAGTTTTCAGGGTGAGAACACTGAAGCTTTCTTT
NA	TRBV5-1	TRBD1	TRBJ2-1	CASSLASGQGSPWVF	TGCGCCAGCAGCTTGGCCAGTGGACAGGGCTCACCCTGGGTCTTC
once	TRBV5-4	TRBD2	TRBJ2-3	CASSLGGTSGRDTQYF	TGTGCCAGCAGCTTGGGGGGGACTAGCGGCCGAGATACGCAGTATTTT
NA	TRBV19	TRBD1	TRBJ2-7	CASSTGTGGYEQYF	TGTGCCAGTAGTACCGGGACAGGGGGCTACGAGCAGTACTTC
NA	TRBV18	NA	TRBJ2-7	CASSPQRGAEQYF	TGTGCCAGCTCACCACAAAGAGGCGCCGAGCAGTACTTC
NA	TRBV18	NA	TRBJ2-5	CASSPGLQETQYF	TGTGCCAGCTCACCAGGGCTACAAGAGACCCAGTACTTC
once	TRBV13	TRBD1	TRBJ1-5	CASSLDRGNGQPQHF	TGTGCCAGCAGCCTGGACAGGGGCAACGGTCAGCCCCAGCATTTT
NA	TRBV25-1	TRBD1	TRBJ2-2	CASSDRGGTGELFF	TGTGCCAGCAGCGACAGGGGGGGAACCGGGGAGCTGTTTTTT
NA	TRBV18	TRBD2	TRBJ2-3	CASSSRTSGSTDTQYF	TGTGCCAGCTCATCAAGGACTAGCGGGAGTACAGATACGCAGTATTTT
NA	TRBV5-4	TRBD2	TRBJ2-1	CASSDRTSGNNEQFF	TGTGCCAGCAGCGATCGGACTAGCGGTAACAATGAGCAGTTCTTC